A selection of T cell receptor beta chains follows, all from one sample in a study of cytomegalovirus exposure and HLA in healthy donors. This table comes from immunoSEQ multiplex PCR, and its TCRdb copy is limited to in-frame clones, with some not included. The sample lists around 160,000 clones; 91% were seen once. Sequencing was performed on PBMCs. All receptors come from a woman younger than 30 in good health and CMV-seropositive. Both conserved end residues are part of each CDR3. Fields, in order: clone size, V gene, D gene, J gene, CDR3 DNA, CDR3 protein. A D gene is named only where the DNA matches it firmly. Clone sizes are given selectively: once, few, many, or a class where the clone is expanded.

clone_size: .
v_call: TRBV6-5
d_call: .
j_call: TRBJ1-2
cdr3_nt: TGTGCCAGCAGTTACTCGGGGGGGACCTATGGCTACACCTTC
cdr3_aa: CASSYSGGTYGYTF

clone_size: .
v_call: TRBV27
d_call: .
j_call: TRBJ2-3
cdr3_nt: TGTGCCAGCAGTTTATCGTTCCGGGGCACAGATACGCAGTATTTT
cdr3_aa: CASSLSFRGTDTQYF

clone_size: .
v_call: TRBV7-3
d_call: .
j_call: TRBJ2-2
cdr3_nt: TGTGCCAGCAGCTTAACGGGCGTGAACACCGGGGAGCTGTTTTTT
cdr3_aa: CASSLTGVNTGELFF

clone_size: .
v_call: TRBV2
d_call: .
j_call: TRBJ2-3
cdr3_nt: TGTGCCAGCAGAGGGACACCGGGAGGTCGCACAGATACGCAGTATTTT
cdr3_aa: CASRGTPGGRTDTQYF

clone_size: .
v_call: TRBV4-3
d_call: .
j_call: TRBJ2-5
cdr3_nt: TGCGCCAGCAGCCAACACCTCCTAGAATCAGAGACCCAGTACTTC
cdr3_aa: CASSQHLLESETQYF

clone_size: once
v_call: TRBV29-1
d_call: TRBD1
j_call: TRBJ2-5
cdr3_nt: TGCAGCGTTGACCCGACAGGGGTACAAGAGACCCAGTACTTC
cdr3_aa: CSVDPTGVQETQYF

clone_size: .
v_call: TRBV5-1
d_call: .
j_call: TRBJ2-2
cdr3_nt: TGCGCCAGCACTATGTCCCCGAACACCGGGGAGCTGTTTTTT
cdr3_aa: CASTMSPNTGELFF

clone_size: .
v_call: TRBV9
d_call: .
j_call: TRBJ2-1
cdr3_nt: TGTGCCAGCAGCGGAGCGGAGGCCTCGAATCGGCAGTTCTTC
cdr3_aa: CASSGAEASNRQFF

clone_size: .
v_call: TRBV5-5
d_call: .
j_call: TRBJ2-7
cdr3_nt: TGTGCCAGCAGCTTGGTCGGCGGGGGCTTCTACGAGCAGTACTTC
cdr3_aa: CASSLVGGGFYEQYF

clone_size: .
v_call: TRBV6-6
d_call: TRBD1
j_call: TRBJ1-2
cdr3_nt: TGTGCCAGCAGCTATGGACAGGGGAGAGGCTACACCTTC
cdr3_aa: CASSYGQGRGYTF

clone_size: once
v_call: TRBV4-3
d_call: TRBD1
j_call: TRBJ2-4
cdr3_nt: TGCGCCAGCAGCCAAGGACAGGGGGCAAGGGACATTCAGTACTTC
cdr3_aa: CASSQGQGARDIQYF

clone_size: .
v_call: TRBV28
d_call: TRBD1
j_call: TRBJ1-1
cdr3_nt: TGTGCCAGCAGTTTGGCAGGGGGCTCCAACACTGAAGCTTTCTTT
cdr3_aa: CASSLAGGSNTEAFF

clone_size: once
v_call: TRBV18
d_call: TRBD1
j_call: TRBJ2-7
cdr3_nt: TGTGCCAGCCAAACGGACAGGGGAGCCTACGAGCAGTACTTC
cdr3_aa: CASQTDRGAYEQYF

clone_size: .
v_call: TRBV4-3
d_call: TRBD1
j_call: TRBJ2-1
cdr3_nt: TGCGCCAGCAGCCAACTTCACGGGACAGGGGACAATGAGCAGTTCTTC
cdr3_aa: CASSQLHGTGDNEQFF

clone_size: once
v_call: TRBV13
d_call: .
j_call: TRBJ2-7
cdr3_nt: TGTGCCAGCAGCTTAGGCGGGTACGAGCAGTACTTC
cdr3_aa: CASSLGGYEQYF

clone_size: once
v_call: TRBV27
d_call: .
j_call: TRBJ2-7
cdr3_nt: TGTGCCAGCAGTGGCGGAAGAGGGACCTACGAGCAGTACTTC
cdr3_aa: CASSGGRGTYEQYF